This TCR beta chain was profiled in a study of T cell responses to AZD1222 COVID-19 vaccine. A note on this clone: Its antigen is not identified.

The CDR3 has 15 amino acids. V was clipped by 5 bases and J by 3 bases, with 15 bases between them. The germline gives CDR1 SGHKS, CDR2 YYEKEE (reference sequence). Study results and limitations: Most donors were white British and more were female, and clonal diversity was possibly underestimated.

Produced via immunoSEQ multiplex PCR; TCRdb's table is partial and in-frame only. The sample has some 130,000 clones; around 90% are singletons. The sample in question was peripheral blood, obtained on day 0 of AZD1222 vaccination. This receptor was obtained from an adult in good health. V is TRBV5-5 and J is TRBJ1-3; D is perhaps TRBD1 (5 bases). CDR3 amino acids: CASRIYPQGGNTIYF. The CDR3 DNA is TGTGCCAGCAGAATATATCCTCAGGGTGGAAACACCATATATTTT.